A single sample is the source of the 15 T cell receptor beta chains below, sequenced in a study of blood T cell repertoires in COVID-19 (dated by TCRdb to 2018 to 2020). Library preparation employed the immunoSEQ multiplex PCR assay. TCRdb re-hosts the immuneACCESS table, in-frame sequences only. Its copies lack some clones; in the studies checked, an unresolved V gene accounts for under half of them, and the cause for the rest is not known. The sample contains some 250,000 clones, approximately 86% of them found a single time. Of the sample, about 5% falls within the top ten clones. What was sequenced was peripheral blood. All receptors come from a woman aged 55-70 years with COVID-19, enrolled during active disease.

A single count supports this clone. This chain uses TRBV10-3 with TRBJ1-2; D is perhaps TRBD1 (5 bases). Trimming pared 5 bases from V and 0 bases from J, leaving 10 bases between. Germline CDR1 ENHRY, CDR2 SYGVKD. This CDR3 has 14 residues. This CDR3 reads CAISKGPTNYGYTF. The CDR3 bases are TGTGCCATCAGTAAGGGGCCGACTAACTATGGCTACACCTTC.

DNA of the CDR3: TGTGCCACCAGTGATCCTAGTGCCGGGGACTACAATGAGCAGTTCTTC. This sequence encodes CATSDPSAGDYNEQFF. This sequence joins TRBV24-1 and TRBJ2-1, with TRBD2 as a possible D gene (5 bases). The V end lost 3 bases, the J end lost 3 bases, and 14 bases lay between the germline ends. The CDR3 extends over 16 amino acids. Germline CDR1 reads KGHDR; CDR2 reads SFDVKD.

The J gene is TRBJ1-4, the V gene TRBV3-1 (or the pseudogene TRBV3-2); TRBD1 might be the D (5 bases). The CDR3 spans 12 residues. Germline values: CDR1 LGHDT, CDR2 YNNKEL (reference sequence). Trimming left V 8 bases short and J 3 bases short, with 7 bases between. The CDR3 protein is CASGRANEKLFF. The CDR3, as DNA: TGTGCCAGCGGCAGGGCTAATGAAAAACTGTTTTTT.

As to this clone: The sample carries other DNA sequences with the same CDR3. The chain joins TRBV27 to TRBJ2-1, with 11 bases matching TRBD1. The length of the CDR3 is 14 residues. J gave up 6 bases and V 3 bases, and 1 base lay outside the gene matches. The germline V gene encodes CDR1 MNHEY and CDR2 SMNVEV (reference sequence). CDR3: CASSLGQGGNEQFF. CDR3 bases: TGTGCCAGCAGTTTGGGACAGGGGGGCAATGAGCAGTTCTTC.

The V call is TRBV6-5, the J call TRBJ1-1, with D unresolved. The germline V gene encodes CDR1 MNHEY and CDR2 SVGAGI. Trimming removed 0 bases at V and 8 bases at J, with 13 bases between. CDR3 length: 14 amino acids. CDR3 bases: TGTGCCAGCAGTTACTCGAGAGGACTGGGAGAAGCTTTCTTT. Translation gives CASSYSRGLGEAFF.

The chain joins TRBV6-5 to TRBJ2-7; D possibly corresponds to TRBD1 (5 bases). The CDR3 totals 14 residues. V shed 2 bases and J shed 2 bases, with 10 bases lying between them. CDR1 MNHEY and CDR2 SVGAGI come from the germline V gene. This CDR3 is CASSYEAGTYEQYF. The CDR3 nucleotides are TGTGCCAGCAGTTACGAGGCAGGGACCTACGAGCAGTACTTC.

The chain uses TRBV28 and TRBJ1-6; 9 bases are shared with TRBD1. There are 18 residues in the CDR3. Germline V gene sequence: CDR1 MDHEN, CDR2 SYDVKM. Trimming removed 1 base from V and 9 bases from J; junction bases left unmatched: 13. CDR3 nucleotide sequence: TGTGCCAGCAGTTTATTCGTGACAGGGGGAGGTAGGGGTTCACCCCTCCACTTT. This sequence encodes CASSLFVTGGGRGSPLHF.

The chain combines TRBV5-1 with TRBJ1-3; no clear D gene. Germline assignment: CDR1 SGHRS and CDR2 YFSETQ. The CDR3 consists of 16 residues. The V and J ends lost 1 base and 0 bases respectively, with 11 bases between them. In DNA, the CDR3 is TGCGCCAGCAGCTTGTTCCCCGGTAACTCTGGAAACACCATATATTTT. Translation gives CASSLFPGNSGNTIYF.

The CDR3 DNA is TGTGCCACCAGTGACCCAGGACCGGGGGACTATGGCTACACCTTC. Translating gives CATSDPGPGDYGYTF. V gene TRBV24-1 combines with J gene TRBJ1-2; perhaps TRBD1 as D (5 bases). V lost 4 bases, J lost 3 bases, and 14 bases lay in between. CDR1 and CDR2 from the germline V gene are KGHDR and SFDVKD. The CDR3 is 15 residues long.

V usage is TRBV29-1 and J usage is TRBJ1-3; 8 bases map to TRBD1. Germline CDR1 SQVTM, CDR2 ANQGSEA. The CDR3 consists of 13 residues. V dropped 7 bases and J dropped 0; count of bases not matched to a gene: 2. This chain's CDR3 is CSATGGSGNTIYF. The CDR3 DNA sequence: TGCAGCGCTACAGGGGGCTCTGGAAACACCATATATTTT.

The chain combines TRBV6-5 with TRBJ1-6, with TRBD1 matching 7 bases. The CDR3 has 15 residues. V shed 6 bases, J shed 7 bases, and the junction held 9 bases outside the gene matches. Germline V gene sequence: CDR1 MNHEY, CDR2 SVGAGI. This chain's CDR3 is CASSGRQGANSPLHF. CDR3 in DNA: TGTGCCAGCAGCGGACGACAGGGCGCGAATTCACCCCTCCACTTT.

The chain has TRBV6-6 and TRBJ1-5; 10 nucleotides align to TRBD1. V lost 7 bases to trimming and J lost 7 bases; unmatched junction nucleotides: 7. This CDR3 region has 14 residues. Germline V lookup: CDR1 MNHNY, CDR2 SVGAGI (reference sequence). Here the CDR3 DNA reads TGTGCCAGCACCCCGACAGGGGGCGGCCAGCCCCAGCATTTT. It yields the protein CASTPTGGGQPQHF.

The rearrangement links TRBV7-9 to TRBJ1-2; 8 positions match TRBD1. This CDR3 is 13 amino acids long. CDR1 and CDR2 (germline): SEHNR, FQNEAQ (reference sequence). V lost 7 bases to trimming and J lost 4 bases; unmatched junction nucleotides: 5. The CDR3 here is CASNGQGGYGYTF. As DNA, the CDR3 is TGTGCCAGCAACGGACAGGGAGGCTATGGCTACACCTTC.

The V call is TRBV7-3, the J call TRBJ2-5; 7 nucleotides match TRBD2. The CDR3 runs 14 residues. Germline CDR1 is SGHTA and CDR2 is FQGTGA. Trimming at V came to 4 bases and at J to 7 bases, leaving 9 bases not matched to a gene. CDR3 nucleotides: TGTGCCAGCAGCTCGACGGGGGGATCGGGGACCCAGTACTTC. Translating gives CASSSTGGSGTQYF.

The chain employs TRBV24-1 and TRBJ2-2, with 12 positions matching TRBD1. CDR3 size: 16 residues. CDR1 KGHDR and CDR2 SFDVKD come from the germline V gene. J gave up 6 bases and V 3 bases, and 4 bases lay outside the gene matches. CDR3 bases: TGTGCCACCAGTGATGGGACAGGGGGCTGGGCCGGGGAGCTGTTTTTT. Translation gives CATSDGTGGWAGELFF.